The entry below gives a single T cell receptor beta chain sequence along with its context. The data were obtained in a study of cytomegalovirus exposure and HLA in healthy donors. Overall study: The Caucasian-associated ancestry cluster contained about 80% of the 398 genotyped donors.

PCR primers comprised 60 Vbeta and 13 Jbeta primers. Original data processing: In a later analysis, around 10 million of approximately 81 million unique beta chains occurred in at least two donors. Clones were sequenced by immunoSEQ multiplex PCR, and TCRdb holds only the in-frame ones, with some missing. V, J and clone size were drawn from that table, and D and trimming were deduced from the DNA. This table has about 80,000 clones, about 80% appearing once. Material: PBMCs. The origin of this receptor is a man between 45 and 60 years old in good health and CMV-seropositive.

The CDR3 region has the DNA TGTGCCTGGAGCTTGGGGCGAGAGACCCAGTACTTC. As protein: CAWSLGRETQYF. The V gene is TRBV30, the J gene TRBJ2-5, with a tentative D call TRBD1 (5 bases). Trimming left V 3 bases short and J 4 bases short, with 9 bases between. The CDR3 extends over 12 amino acids. The germline V gene has CDR1 GTSNPN and CDR2 SVGIG (reference sequence).